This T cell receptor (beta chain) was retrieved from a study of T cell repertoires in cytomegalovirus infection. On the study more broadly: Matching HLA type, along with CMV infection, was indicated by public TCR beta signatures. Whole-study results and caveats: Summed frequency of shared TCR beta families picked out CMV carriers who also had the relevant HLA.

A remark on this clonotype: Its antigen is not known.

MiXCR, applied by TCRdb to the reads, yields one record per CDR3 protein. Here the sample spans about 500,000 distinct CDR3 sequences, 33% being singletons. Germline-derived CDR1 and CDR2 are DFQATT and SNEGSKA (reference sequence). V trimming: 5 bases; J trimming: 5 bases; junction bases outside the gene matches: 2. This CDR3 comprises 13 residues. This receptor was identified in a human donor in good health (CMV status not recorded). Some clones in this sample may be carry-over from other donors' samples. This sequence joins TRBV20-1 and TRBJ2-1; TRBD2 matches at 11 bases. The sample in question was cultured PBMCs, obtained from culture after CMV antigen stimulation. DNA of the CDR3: TGCAGTGCTCCGGGACTAGCGGACAATGAGCAGTTCTTC. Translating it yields CSAPGLADNEQFF.